This TCR beta chain derives from a study of shared clonotypes between healthy human individuals (dated by TCRdb to the early 2020s). With respect to the entire study: Three men and a couple of women, aged 18 to 49 years, made up the cohort. Leukapheresis yielded between about 0.94 and 9 billion PBMCs per donor. For each donor, CD4 naive and CD4 memory were each run on three plates, CD8 naive on two plates, and CD8 memory on one plate. To increase sequencing depth and limit assay-specific biases, TCR repertoire library preparation and sequencing were carried out by different laboratories using diverse techniques. The study deeply sequenced blood TCR repertoires of roughly five healthy adults to estimate repertoire size and the extent of clonotype sharing between individuals. Study-level results and caveats: Based on pairwise subsampling, the degree of clonotype sharing among donors was expected to be affected by sequencing depth. When a few donors were compared, the shared fraction of clonotypes was about 5.4% for naive CD4, roughly 3.3% for naive CD8, 2.3% for memory CD4, and less than 0.45% for memory CD8. Sampling was restricted to blood, and TCR repertoires in tissue are likely to differ from TCR repertoires in blood. Incomplete sequencing was indicated by rarefaction of sorted-subset datasets, despite the large sequencing depth. Because the study included only a small number of donors, the genetic and exposure-history diversity represented was limited. Clonotypes shared by all four sorted-subset donors showed higher generation probabilities than non-shared clonotypes. Larger estimated clonotype richness was generally found for naive subsets than for memory subsets.

TCR CDR3 regions were amplified from genomic DNA by multiplex PCR using the deep immunoSEQ assay. For each cell subset, the extracted genomic DNA was distributed evenly across all wells of several immunoSEQ 96-well plates, and each plate served as one replicate. For sorted subsets, 150 to 200 ng genomic DNA, equal to 30,000 or so T cell genomes, was loaded into each replicate PCR. Purified libraries were quantified with a Qubit 3.0 fluorometer, sized on a Bioanalyzer 2100, and re-quantified with the KAPA Library Quantification kit. A separate single-read 150-cycle Illumina NextSeq 550 flow cell was used to sequence each immunoSEQ 96-well plate. The original methods were these. Because only junctional sequences without quality scores were contained in the immunoSEQ output, filtering matching that applied to full-length reads could not be performed. Sequences were annotated with PyIR, a Python wrapper for IgBLAST v1.9, using IMGT germline references to assign V/J genes and CDR3. Reads were filtered out if the reads had weak V/J assignments (E-value above 1e-6), no CDR3, stop codons, out-of-frame junctions, or ambiguous translated residues. V3J clonotypes were defined by identical inferred V gene, J gene, and CDR3 amino acid sequence. Percentage overlap between repertoires was calculated by dividing the number of shared unique clonotypes by the size of the smaller repertoire. RTK rarefaction, the Chao1 estimator, and Recon v2.1 estimates of unobserved clonotypes were used to assess repertoire richness. Generation probabilities for all TCRbeta clonotypes obtained by the gDNA method from four donors were computed using OLGA. Not all clones reach the TCRdb copy of this immuneACCESS table, which keeps in-frame sequences only. Checked studies attribute under half of the gap to unresolved V genes and leave the rest unexplained. The V and J calls and clone size were taken over from that table, and D and trimming were inferred from the DNA. The sample records 550,000 to 700,000 clones, roughly 73% of which are singletons. 1.5% to 2% of the sample rests with the top ten.

Trimming takes 4 bases from V and 0 bases from J, and the germline ends sit 11 bases apart. CDR1 and CDR2 are drawn from the germline V gene: SGHDT, YYEEEE. From its cysteine to its phenylalanine, the CDR3 spans 14 amino acids. Left in the record is the CDR3 DNA by itself, 42 bases read in frame from the first base. Donors were healthy HIV-negative adults with no recently reported acute infections or vaccinations. All donors were Caucasian adults living in Nashville, Tennessee, USA. Magnetic negative selection was used to enrich CD4+ T cells, after which naive cells were positively selected on CD45RA and the negative fraction became the memory subset. Blood was obtained by leukapheresis, after which PBMCs were separated by Ficoll-Histopaque density gradient centrifugation and cryopreserved in liquid nitrogen vapor phase. Analytical flow cytometry was used to check the purity and quantity of every magnetically sorted T cell population. Genomic DNA was isolated from every sorted fraction and measured by UV absorbance on a Nanodrop 2000c.

Turning to this clone: The antigen this receptor binds is unknown. No per-base quality is available; no much larger clone lies one base away.

The sequenced sample was memory CD4+ T cells sorted from blood. The cell subset or site label on this specimen signifies: CD45RA-negative fraction. The clonotype originates from a woman aged 30 to 39 in good health. Here the chain combines TRBV5-6 and TRBJ2-7; the D gene cannot be named for sure. Here the CDR3 is given as CASSPDRSSYEQYF. The DNA reads TGTGCCAGCAGCCCTGACCGGAGCTCCTACGAGCAGTACTTC.